These T cell receptor beta chains were read from a single sample in a study of CD8 T cells in ankylosing spondylitis. TCRdb re-called the 5' RACE reads through MiXCR, storing one row per CDR3 protein. The sample carries under 550,000 distinct CDR3 sequences, 25% to 30% recorded once. What was sequenced was blood, either unsorted or a sorted T cell fraction (not recorded which). These receptors came from a male donor with ankylosing spondylitis. CDR3s include the opening cysteine and the closing phenylalanine or tryptophan. The D gene is left open where the match is weak. Clone size, where shown, is once, few, many, or a class for clones that have expanded.

d_gene	abundance	v_gene	j_gene	CDR3aa	CDR3nt
.	few	TRBV7-8	TRBJ1-2	CASSATGRPAPNYGYTF	TGTGCCAGCAGCGCGACTGGGCGTCCGGCCCCCAACTATGGCTACACCTTC
TRBD2	.	TRBV15	TRBJ2-5	CATSRGGTDETQYF	TGTGCCACCAGCAGGGGAGGGACGGATGAGACCCAGTACTTC
.	few	TRBV20-1	TRBJ1-1	CSARQSLPEAFF	TGCAGTGCACGACAGTCTCTGCCTGAAGCTTTCTTT
.	many	TRBV7-9	TRBJ1-2	CASSPSGGDYGYTF	TGTGCCAGCAGCCCCTCGGGGGGGGACTATGGCTACACCTTC
TRBD1	.	TRBV7-2	TRBJ1-2	CASSLGQGSYGYAF	TGTGCCAGCAGCTTAGGACAGGGCAGCTATGGCTACGCCTTC
.	.	TRBV14	TRBJ2-2	CASSQGGAELFF	TGTGCCAGCAGCCAAGGGGGGGCAGAGCTGTTTTTT
TRBD2	once	TRBV19	TRBJ2-1	CASSISGLANNEQFF	TGTGCCAGTAGTATATCGGGACTAGCGAACAATGAGCAGTTCTTC
.	once	TRBV20-1	TRBJ2-3	CSARVLSTDTQYF	TGCAGTGCTAGAGTCCTGAGCACAGATACGCAGTATTTT
.	.	TRBV29-1	TRBJ1-5	CSVAGQYNQPQHF	TGCAGCGTTGCGGGACAATACAATCAGCCCCAGCATTTT
TRBD1	.	TRBV11-2	TRBJ1-4	CASSTWDRGDATNEKLFF	TGTGCCAGCAGCACCTGGGACAGGGGGGATGCAACTAATGAAAAACTGTTTTTT
.	.	TRBV18	TRBJ1-5	CASSPGEPGYQPQHF	TGTGCCAGCTCACCGGGGGAGCCCGGGTATCAGCCCCAGCATTTT
TRBD2	few	TRBV12-3/TRBV12-4	TRBJ2-1	CASRRESNEQFF	TGTGCCAGCAGGCGGGAGAGTAATGAGCAGTTCTTC
.	.	TRBV14	TRBJ2-7	CASSQGIGIQSLYEQYF	TGTGCCAGCAGCCAAGGAATAGGAATCCAAAGCCTCTACGAGCAGTACTTC
.	.	TRBV4-2	TRBJ2-1	CASSQPGALNAGNNEQFF	TGTGCCAGCAGCCAACCGGGAGCCTTAAATGCGGGTAACAATGAGCAGTTCTTC
.	.	TRBV5-1	TRBJ1-2	CASSLPDSYGYTF	TGCGCCAGCAGCTTGCCAGATTCCTATGGCTACACCTTC
.	.	TRBV25-1	TRBJ2-2	CASSTTQVETGELFF	TGTGCCAGCAGTACCACACAGGTGGAGACCGGGGAGCTGTTTTTT
.	.	TRBV20-1	TRBJ2-3	CSARVRLGDTQYF	TGCAGTGCTAGAGTCCGTTTGGGGGATACGCAGTATTTT
.	.	TRBV3-1	TRBJ2-2	CASSQYKGTGELFF	TGTGCCAGCAGCCAATATAAGGGAACCGGGGAGCTGTTTTTT
TRBD1	.	TRBV5-6	TRBJ2-7	CASSFDTGEPYEQYF	TGTGCCAGCAGCTTTGATACAGGGGAGCCCTACGAGCAGTACTTC